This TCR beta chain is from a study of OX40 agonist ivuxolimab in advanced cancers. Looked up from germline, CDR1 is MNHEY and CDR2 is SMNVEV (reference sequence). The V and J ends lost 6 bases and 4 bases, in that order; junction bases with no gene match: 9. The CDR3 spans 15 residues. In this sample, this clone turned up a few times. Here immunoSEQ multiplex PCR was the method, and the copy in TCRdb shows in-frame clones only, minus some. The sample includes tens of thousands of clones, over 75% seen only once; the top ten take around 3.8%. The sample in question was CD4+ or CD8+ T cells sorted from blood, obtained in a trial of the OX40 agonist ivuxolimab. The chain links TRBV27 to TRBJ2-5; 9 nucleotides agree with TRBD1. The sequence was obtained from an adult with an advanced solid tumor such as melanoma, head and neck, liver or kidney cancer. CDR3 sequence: CASSQLQGAGETQYF. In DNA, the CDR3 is TGTGCCAGCAGCCAACTACAGGGGGCGGGAGAGACCCAGTACTTC.